This record covers a single T cell receptor beta chain. Just one base apart from a much larger clone, this may be a read error. This entry comes from a study of regulatory T cells in long-lasting Graves disease. From germline, CDR1 is GTSNPN and CDR2 SVGIG (reference sequence). The CDR3 spans 15 residues. Trimming cost V 3 bases and J 4 bases, with 18 bases left between them. Arm-PCR with iRepertoire HTBI primers amplified the CDR3 regions for these TCR beta libraries. TCRdb used MiXCR to reprocess the multiplex PCR reads, holding one entry per CDR3 protein. The sample consists of hundreds of thousands of distinct CDR3 sequences, roughly 16% of them appearing once. As to time point: newly diagnosed GD, antithyroid drugs for less than 3 months. The TCR library used RNA extracted from PBMCs. This sample was shared with a second study, whose subject was T cells in Graves' hyperthyroidism and ophthalmopathy.

The TCR was taken from a woman aged 40-65 years with Graves disease. The rearrangement joins TRBV30 to TRBJ1-2; possible D gene TRBD1, 6 bases. Here the sequenced sample was peripheral blood mononuclear cells (PBMCs), taken at new diagnosis, from a patient treated with antithyroid drugs. This chain's CDR3 is CAWRPWTDFSYGYTF. DNA for the CDR3: TGTGCCTGGAGACCTTGGACAGATTTCAGCTATGGCTACACCTTC.